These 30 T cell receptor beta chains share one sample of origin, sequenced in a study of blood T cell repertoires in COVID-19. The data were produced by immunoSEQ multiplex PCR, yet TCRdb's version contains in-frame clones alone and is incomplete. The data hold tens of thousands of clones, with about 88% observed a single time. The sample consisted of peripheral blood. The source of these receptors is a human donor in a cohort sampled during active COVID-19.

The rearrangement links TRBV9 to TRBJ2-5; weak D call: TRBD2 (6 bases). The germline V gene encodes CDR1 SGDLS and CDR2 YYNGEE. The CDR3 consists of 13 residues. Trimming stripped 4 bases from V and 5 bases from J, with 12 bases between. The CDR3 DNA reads TGTGCCAGCAGCCCGGACTACGGCGAGACCCAGTACTTC. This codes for CASSPDYGETQYF. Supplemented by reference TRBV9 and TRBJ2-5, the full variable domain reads DSGVTQTPKHLITATGQRVTLRCSPRSGDLSVYWYQQSLDQGLQFLIQYYNGEERAKGNILERFSAQQFPDLHSELNLSSLELGDSALYFCASSPDYGETQYFGPGTRLLVL.

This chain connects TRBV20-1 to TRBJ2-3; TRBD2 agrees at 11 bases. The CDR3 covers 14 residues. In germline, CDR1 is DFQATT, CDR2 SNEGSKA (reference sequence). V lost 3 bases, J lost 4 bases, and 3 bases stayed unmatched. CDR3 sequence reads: CSASSGRGADTQYF. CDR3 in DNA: TGCAGTGCTAGTAGCGGGAGGGGCGCAGATACGCAGTATTTT.

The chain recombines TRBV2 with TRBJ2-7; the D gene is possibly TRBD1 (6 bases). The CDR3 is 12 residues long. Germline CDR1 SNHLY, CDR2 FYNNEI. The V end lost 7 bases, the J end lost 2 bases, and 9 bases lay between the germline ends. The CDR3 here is CASKGTPYEQYF. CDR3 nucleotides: TGTGCCAGCAAGGGGACACCCTACGAGCAGTACTTC. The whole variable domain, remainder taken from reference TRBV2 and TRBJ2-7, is EPEVTQTPSHQVTQMGQEVILRCVPISNHLYFYWYRQILGQKVEFLVSFYNNEISEKSEIFDDQFSVERPDGSNFTLKIRSTKLEDSAMYFCASKGTPYEQYFGPGTRLTVT.

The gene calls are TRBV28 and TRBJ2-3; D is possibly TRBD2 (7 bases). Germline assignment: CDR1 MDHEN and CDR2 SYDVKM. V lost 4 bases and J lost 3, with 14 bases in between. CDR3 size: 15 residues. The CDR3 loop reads CASSSGGKLTDTQYF. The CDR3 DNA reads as TGTGCCAGCAGTTCGGGGGGCAAGTTGACAGATACGCAGTATTTT.

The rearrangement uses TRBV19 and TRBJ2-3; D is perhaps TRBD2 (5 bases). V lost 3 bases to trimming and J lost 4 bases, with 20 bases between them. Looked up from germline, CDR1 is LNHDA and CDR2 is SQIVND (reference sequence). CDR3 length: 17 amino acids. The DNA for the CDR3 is TGTGCCAGTAGTATTCAAGCGGTTTTTGAAGCCTCAGATACGCAGTATTTT. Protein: CASSIQAVFEASDTQYF.

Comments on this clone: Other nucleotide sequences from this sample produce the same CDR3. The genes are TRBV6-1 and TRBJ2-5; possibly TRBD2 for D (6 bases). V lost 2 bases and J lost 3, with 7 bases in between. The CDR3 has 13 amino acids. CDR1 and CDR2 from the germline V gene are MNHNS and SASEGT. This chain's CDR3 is CASSELAEETQYF. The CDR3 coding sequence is TGTGCCAGCAGTGAATTAGCGGAAGAGACCCAGTACTTC.

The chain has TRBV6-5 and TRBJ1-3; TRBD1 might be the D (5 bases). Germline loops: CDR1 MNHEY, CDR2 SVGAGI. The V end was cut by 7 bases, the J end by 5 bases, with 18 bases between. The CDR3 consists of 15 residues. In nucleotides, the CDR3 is TGTGCCAGCACCAAAAGTGGGGGGAATAGAAACACCATATATTTT. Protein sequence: CASTKSGGNRNTIYF.

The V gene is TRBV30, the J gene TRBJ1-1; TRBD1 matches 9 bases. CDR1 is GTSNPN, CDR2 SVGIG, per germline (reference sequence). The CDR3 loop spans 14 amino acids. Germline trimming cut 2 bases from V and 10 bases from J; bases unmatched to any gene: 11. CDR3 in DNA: TGTGCCTGGAGTAGGGACAGGGAGCGAATTGGAGCTTTCTTT. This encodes CAWSRDRERIGAFF.

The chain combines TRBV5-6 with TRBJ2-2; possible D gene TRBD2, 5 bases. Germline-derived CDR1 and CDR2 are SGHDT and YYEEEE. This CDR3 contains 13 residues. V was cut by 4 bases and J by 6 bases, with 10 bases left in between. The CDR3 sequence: CASSRTSAGELFF. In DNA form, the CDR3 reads TGTGCCAGCAGCCGTACTAGTGCCGGGGAGCTGTTTTTT.

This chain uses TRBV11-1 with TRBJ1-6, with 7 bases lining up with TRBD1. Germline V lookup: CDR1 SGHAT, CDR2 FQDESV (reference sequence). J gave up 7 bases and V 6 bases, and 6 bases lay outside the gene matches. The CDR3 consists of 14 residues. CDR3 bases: TGTGCCAGCAGACCCGGGACAGTCAATTCACCCCTCCACTTT. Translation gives CASRPGTVNSPLHF.

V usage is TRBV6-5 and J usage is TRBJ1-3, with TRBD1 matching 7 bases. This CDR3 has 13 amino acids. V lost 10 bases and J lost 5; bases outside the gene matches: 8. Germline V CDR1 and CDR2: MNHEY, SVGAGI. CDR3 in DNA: TGTGCCACCAGAGGGGGCGGAAGAAACACCATATATTTT. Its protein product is CATRGGGRNTIYF.

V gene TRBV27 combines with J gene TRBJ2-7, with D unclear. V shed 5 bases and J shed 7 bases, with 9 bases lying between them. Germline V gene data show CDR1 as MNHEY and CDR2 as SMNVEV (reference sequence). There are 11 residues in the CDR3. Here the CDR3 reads CASSLLREQYF. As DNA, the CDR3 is TGTGCCAGCAGTCTGCTACGAGAGCAGTACTTC.

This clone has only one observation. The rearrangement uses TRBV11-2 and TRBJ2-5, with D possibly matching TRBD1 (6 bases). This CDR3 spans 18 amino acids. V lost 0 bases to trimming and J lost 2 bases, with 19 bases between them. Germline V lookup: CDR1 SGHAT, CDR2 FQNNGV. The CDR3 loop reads CASSLDLRLGGPQETQYF. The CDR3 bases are TGTGCCAGCAGCTTAGATCTCAGGCTAGGGGGACCACAAGAGACCCAGTACTTC.

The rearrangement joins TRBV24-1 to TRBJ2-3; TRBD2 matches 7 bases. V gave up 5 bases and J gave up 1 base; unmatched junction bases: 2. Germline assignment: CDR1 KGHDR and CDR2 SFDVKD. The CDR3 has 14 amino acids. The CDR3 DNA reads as TGTGCCACCAGTGTCGCGGGGGGCACAGATACGCAGTATTTT. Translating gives CATSVAGGTDTQYF.

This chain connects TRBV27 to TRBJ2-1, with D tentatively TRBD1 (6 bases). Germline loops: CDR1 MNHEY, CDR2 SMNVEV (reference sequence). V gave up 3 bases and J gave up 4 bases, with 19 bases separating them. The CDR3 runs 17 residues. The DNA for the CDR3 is TGTGCCAGCAGTTTCGTTGGAAGGGACAAGAGTTACAATGAGCAGTTCTTC. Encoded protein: CASSFVGRDKSYNEQFF.

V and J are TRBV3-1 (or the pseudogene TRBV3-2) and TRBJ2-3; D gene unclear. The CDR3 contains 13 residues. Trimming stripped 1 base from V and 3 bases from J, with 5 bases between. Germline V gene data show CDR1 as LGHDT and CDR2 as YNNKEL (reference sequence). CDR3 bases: TGTGCCAGCAGCCAAGCAGTTACAGATACGCAGTATTTT. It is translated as CASSQAVTDTQYF.

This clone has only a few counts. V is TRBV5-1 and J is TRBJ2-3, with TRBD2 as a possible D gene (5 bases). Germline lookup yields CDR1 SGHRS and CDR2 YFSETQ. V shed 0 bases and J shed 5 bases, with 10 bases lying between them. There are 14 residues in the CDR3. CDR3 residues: CASSLAQSGDTQYF. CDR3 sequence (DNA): TGCGCCAGCAGCTTGGCCCAAAGCGGAGATACGCAGTATTTT.

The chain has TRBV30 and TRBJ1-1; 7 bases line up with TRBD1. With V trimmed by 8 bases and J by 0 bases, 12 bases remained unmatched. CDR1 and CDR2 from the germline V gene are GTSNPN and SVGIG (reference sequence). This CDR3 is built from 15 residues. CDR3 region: CAGGGKARVNTEAFF. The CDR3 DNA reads TGTGCCGGAGGGGGCAAAGCAAGGGTGAACACTGAAGCTTTCTTT.

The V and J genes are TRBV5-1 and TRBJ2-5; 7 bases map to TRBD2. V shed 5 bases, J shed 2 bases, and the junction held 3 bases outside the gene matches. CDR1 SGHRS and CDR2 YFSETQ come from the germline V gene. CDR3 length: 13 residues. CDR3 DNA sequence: TGCGCCAGCAGAATGGGGGGGCAAGAGACCCAGTACTTC. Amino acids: CASRMGGQETQYF.

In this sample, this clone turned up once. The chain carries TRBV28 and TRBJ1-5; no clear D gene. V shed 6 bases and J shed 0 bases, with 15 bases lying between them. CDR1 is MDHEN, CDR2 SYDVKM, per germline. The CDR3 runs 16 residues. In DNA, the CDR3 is TGTGCCAGCAGGGTAGGTGGTACAGCTAGCAATCAGCCCCAGCATTTT. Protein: CASRVGGTASNQPQHF.

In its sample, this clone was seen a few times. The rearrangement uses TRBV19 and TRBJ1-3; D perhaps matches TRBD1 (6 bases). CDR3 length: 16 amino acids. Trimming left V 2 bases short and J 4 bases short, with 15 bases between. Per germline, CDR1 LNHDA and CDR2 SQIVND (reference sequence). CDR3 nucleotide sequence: TGTGCCAGTAGTATACGCCGGGACACCAAGGGAAACACCATATATTTT. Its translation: CASSIRRDTKGNTIYF. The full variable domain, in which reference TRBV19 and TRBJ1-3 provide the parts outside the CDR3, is DGGITQSPKYLFRKEGQNVTLSCEQNLNHDAMYWYRQDPGQGLRLIYYSQIVNDFQKGDIAEGYSVSREKKESFPLTVTSAQKNPTAFYLCASSIRRDTKGNTIYFGEGSWLTVV.

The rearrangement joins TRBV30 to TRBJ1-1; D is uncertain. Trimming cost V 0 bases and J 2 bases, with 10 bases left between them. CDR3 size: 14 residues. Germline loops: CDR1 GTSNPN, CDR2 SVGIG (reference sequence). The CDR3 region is CAWSVFSVNTEAFF. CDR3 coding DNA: TGTGCCTGGAGTGTATTTTCAGTAAACACTGAAGCTTTCTTT.

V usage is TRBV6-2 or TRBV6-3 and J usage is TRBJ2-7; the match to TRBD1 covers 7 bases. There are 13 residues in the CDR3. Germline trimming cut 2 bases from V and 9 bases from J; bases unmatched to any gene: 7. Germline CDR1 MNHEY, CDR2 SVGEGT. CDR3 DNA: TGTGCCAGCAGTTACCGGACAGGTGGTGGGCAGTACTTC. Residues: CASSYRTGGGQYF.

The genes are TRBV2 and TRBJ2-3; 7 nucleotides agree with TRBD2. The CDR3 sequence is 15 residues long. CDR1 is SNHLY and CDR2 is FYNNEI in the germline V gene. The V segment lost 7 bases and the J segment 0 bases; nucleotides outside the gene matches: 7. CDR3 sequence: CASIPGGGSTDTQYF. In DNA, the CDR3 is TGTGCCAGCATCCCTGGGGGGGGGAGCACAGATACGCAGTATTTT.

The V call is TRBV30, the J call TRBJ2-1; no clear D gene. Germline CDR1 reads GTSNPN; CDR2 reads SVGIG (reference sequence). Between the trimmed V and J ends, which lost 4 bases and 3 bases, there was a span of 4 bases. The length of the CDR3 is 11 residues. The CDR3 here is CAWTSYNEQFF. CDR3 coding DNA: TGTGCCTGGACCAGCTACAATGAGCAGTTCTTC.

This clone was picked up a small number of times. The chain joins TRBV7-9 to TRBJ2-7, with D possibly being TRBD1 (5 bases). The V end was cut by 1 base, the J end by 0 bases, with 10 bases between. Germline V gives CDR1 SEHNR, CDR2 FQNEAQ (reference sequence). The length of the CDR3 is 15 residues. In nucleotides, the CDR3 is TGTGCCAGCAGCTTAGTATGGGGCGACTCCTACGAGCAGTACTTC. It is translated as CASSLVWGDSYEQYF.

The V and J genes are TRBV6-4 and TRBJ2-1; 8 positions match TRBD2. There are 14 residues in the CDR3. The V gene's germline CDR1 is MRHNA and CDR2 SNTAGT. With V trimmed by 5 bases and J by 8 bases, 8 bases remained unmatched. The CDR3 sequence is CASSPGGGEDEQFF. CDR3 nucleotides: TGTGCCAGCAGTCCCGGGGGGGGCGAGGATGAGCAGTTCTTC.

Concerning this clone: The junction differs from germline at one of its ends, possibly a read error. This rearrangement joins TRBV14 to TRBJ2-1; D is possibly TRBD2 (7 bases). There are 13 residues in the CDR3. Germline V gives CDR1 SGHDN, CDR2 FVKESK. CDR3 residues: CASSRIAGARPLF. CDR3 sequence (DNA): TGTGCCAGCAGCCGCATCGCGGGGGCGCGTCCCCTCTTC.

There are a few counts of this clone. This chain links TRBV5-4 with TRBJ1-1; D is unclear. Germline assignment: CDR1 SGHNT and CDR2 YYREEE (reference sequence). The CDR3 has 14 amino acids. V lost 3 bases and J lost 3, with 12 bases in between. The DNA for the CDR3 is TGTGCCAGCAGCTCAAACCGGGATGACACTGAAGCTTTCTTT. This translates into CASSSNRDDTEAFF.

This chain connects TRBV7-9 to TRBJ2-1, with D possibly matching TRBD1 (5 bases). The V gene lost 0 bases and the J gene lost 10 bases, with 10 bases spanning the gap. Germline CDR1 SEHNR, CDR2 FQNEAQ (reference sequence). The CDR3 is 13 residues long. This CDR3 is CASSLATGSEQFF. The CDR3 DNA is TGTGCCAGCAGCTTAGCCACAGGATCCGAGCAGTTCTTC.